This entry lists 18 T cell receptor beta chains sequenced from one sample in a study of blood T cell repertoires in COVID-19. The repertoire was sequenced with immunoSEQ multiplex PCR; TCRdb's copy has only in-frame clones and lacks some. The data contain 540,000 or so clones, roughly 89% of them singletons. Sequencing input: peripheral blood. Every receptor here comes from a woman aged 50 to 60 with COVID-19, enrolled during active disease.

This rearrangement joins TRBV5-1 to TRBJ1-4; no firm D call. Germline V lookup: CDR1 SGHRS, CDR2 YFSETQ. The V gene lost 0 bases and the J gene lost 6 bases, with 12 bases spanning the gap. The CDR3 is 15 residues long. Here the CDR3 DNA reads TGCGCCAGCAGCTTGGGCAGTCCTTCTTATGAAAAACTGTTTTTT. Translating gives CASSLGSPSYEKLFF.

J is TRBJ1-3 and V is TRBV7-8; D unclear. Germline values: CDR1 SGHVS, CDR2 FQNEAQ. Trimming took 0 bases from V and 8 from J, leaving 11 bases between them. The CDR3 is 14 residues long. In DNA, the CDR3 is TGTGCCAGCAGCTTAGCAGGGCCCGGGGACACCATATATTTT. Its protein is CASSLAGPGDTIYF.

The V gene is TRBV4-1, the J gene TRBJ1-1; TRBD1 matches at 10 bases. Germline V gene sequence: CDR1 MGHRA, CDR2 YSYEKL. V trimming: 5 bases; J trimming: 2 bases; junction bases outside the gene matches: 8. CDR3 length: 16 amino acids. The CDR3: CASSIRDRGFNTEAFF. In DNA, the CDR3 is TGCGCCAGCAGCATACGGGACAGGGGATTCAACACTGAAGCTTTCTTT.

This chain links TRBV5-1 with TRBJ1-6; D gene ambiguous. The CDR3 is 13 amino acids. The germline V and J ends were trimmed by 4 bases and 3 bases, with 5 bases remaining between them. The germline gives CDR1 SGHRS, CDR2 YFSETQ. The CDR3 nucleotides are TGCGCCAGCAGCGAGAGCTATAATTCACCCCTCCACTTT. This sequence encodes CASSESYNSPLHF.

A single count supports this clone. This sequence joins TRBV6-5 and TRBJ1-1; the D is unclear. The CDR3 has 14 amino acids. Between the trimmed V and J ends, which lost 5 bases and 4 bases, there was a span of 14 bases. In germline, CDR1 is MNHEY, CDR2 SVGAGI. DNA for the CDR3: TGTGCCAGCAGTCCGCGAGGGTGGGGCACTGAAGCTTTCTTT. Protein sequence: CASSPRGWGTEAFF.

This chain uses TRBV19 with TRBJ2-3; D is perhaps TRBD1 (6 bases). CDR1 and CDR2 from the germline V gene are LNHDA and SQIVND (reference sequence). CDR3 size: 14 residues. Trimming cost V 5 bases and J 2 bases, with 11 bases left between them. CDR3 residues: CASSAGDDTDTQYF. The CDR3 region has the DNA TGTGCCAGTAGTGCAGGGGATGACACAGATACGCAGTATTTT.

The chain carries TRBV28 and TRBJ1-1; D is unclear. V lost 4 bases to trimming and J lost 3 bases, with 9 bases between them. Looked up from germline, CDR1 is MDHEN and CDR2 is SYDVKM. The CDR3 has 13 amino acids. CDR3 residues: CASSSRGYTEAFF. CDR3 DNA: TGTGCCAGCAGTTCCAGAGGCTACACTGAAGCTTTCTTT.

The chain has TRBV2 and TRBJ2-1, with D perhaps TRBD1 (5 bases). Germline CDR1 and CDR2: SNHLY and FYNNEI. V was clipped by 6 bases and J by 7 bases, with 19 bases between them. This CDR3 region has 15 residues. CDR3 bases: TGTGCCAGCAGATGGGGCAGCATAAGGGGAAATGAGCAGTTCTTC. Amino acid sequence: CASRWGSIRGNEQFF.

The chain combines TRBV5-4 with TRBJ2-7; 9 nucleotides align to TRBD2. The V segment lost 1 base and the J segment 3 bases; nucleotides outside the gene matches: 5. Germline V lookup: CDR1 SGHNT, CDR2 YYREEE (reference sequence). The length of the CDR3 is 15 residues. The CDR3 bases are TGTGCCAGCAGCTTGTCTAGCGGGGTAGACTACGAGCAGTACTTC. Amino acids: CASSLSSGVDYEQYF.

The chain joins TRBV6-5 to TRBJ1-2; possible D gene TRBD1, 6 bases. CDR3 length: 14 amino acids. V gave up 6 bases and J gave up 1 base, with 12 bases separating them. Germline V CDR1 and CDR2: MNHEY, SVGAGI. In DNA, the CDR3 is TGTGCCAGCAGCGAGGACAGACTTAACTATGGCTACACCTTC. This gives the protein CASSEDRLNYGYTF.

The genes are TRBV7-6 and TRBJ2-3, with D perhaps TRBD2 (6 bases). Trimming removed 4 bases from V and 2 bases from J, with 28 bases in between. This CDR3 has 20 residues. Germline V CDR1 and CDR2: SGHVS, FNYEAQ. The CDR3: CASSYTSGTQLNFHTDTQYF. In DNA, the CDR3 is TGTGCCAGCAGCTATACCTCCGGGACTCAACTTAACTTCCACACAGATACGCAGTATTTT.

The DNA for the CDR3 is TGTGCCAGCAGCTTCGACAGGGTAGGGTTCGCTGAAGCTTTCTTT. It translates to CASSFDRVGFAEAFF. The rearrangement links TRBV11-2 to TRBJ1-1; 7 bases agree with TRBD1. The CDR3 is made up of 15 amino acids. V shed 3 bases, J shed 6 bases, and the junction held 10 bases outside the gene matches. Germline values: CDR1 SGHAT, CDR2 FQNNGV. The whole variable domain, filled in from reference TRBV11-2 and TRBJ1-1, reads EAGVAQSPRYKIIEKRQSVAFWCNPISGHATLYWYQQILGQGPKLLIQFQNNGVVDDSQLPKDRFSAERLKGVDSTLKIQPAKLEDSAVYLCASSFDRVGFAEAFFGQGTRLTVV.

Notes on this clone: The sample holds other DNA sequences that translate to the same CDR3. The rearrangement links TRBV6-5 to TRBJ1-2, with 9 bases lining up with TRBD1. From germline, CDR1 is MNHEY and CDR2 SVGAGI. The CDR3 has 13 residues. After removal of 5 bases from V and 6 bases from J, the junction contained 4 bases not matched to a gene. CDR3 region: CASSRGQGNGYTF. DNA for the CDR3: TGTGCCAGCAGTAGGGGACAGGGCAATGGCTACACCTTC.

This chain connects TRBV7-9 to TRBJ1-1; tentatively, D is TRBD1 (5 bases). Per the germline V gene, CDR1 is SEHNR and CDR2 is FQNEAQ (reference sequence). Deletions cut 5 bases from V and 8 bases from J, with 18 bases between. CDR3 length: 14 amino acids. This CDR3 reads CASSTKGISLEAFF. The CDR3 nucleotides are TGTGCCAGCAGCACCAAGGGGATTAGTCTCGAAGCTTTCTTT.

The gene calls are TRBV2 and TRBJ1-5; the D gene is possibly TRBD1 (6 bases). This CDR3 is built from 15 residues. Germline V gene data show CDR1 as SNHLY and CDR2 as FYNNEI. The germline V and J ends were trimmed by 2 bases and 5 bases, with 13 bases remaining between them. CDR3 region: CASSESQGSHQPQHF. The CDR3 DNA reads TGTGCCAGCAGTGAATCCCAGGGGTCCCATCAGCCCCAGCATTTT.

The rearrangement links TRBV11-2 to TRBJ1-6; TRBD1 agrees at 7 bases. CDR1 SGHAT and CDR2 FQNNGV come from the germline V gene. The CDR3 length is 13 residues. V dropped 2 bases and J dropped 14; count of bases not matched to a gene: 6. DNA for the CDR3: TGTGCCAGCAGCTTACGACAGGGAATGACCCTCCACTTT. Protein sequence: CASSLRQGMTLHF.

The CDR3 reads CSVAGTSGQETQYF. In DNA, the CDR3 is TGCAGCGTAGCCGGGACTAGCGGACAAGAGACCCAGTACTTC. The V and J genes are TRBV29-1 and TRBJ2-5; TRBD2 matches 11 bases. Germline values: CDR1 SQVTM, CDR2 ANQGSEA. J was trimmed by 2 bases and V by 6 bases; bases with no gene match: 5. The CDR3 extends over 14 amino acids.

J is TRBJ1-3 and V is TRBV6-5, with D unresolved. This CDR3 has 13 amino acids. The V end lost 7 bases, the J end lost 4 bases, and 11 bases lay between the germline ends. The germline CDR1 and CDR2 sequences are MNHEY and SVGAGI. Here the CDR3 reads CASMRLRGNTIYF. The CDR3 DNA is TGTGCCAGCATGCGACTAAGGGGAAACACCATATATTTT.